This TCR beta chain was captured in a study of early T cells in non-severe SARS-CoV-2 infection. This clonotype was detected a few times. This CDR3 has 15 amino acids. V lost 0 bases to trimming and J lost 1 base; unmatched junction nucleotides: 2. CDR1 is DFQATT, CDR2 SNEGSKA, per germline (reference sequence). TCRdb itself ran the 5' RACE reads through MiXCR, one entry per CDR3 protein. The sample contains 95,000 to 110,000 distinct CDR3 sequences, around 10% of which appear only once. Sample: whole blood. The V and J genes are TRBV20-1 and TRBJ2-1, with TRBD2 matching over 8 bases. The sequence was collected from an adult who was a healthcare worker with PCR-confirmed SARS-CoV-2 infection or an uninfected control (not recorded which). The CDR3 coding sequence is TGCAGTGCTAGAGATGGGACTAGGTCCTACAATGAGCAGTTCTTC. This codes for CSARDGTRSYNEQFF.